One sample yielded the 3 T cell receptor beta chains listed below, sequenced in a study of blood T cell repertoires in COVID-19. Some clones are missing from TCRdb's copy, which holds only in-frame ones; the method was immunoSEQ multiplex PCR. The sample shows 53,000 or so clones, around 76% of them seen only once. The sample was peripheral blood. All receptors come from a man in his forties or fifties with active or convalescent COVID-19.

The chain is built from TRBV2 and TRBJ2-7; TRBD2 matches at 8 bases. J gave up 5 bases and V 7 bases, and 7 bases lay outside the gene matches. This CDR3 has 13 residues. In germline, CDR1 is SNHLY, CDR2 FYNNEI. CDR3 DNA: TGTGCCAGCATCCCGGGGGGGGTCAACGAGCAGTACTTC. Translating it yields CASIPGGVNEQYF.

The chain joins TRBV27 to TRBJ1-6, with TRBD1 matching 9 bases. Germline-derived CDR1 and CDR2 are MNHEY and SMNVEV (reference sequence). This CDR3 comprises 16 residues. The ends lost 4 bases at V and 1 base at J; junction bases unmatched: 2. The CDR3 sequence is CASSSGQGSYNSPLHF. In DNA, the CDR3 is TGTGCCAGCAGTTCGGGACAGGGTTCCTATAATTCACCCCTCCACTTT.

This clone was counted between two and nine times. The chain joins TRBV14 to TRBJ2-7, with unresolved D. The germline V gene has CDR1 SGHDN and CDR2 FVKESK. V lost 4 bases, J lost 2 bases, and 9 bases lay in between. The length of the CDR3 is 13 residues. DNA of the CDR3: TGTGCCAGCAGCCCCGGGTATACCTACGAGCAGTACTTC. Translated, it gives CASSPGYTYEQYF.